These 20 T cell receptor beta chains originate from one sample sequenced in a study of shared clonotypes between healthy human individuals. Profiling relied on immunoSEQ multiplex PCR, and the TCRdb table lists in-frame clones only, not all of them. Of 2.5 million or so clones in the sample, around nine tenths were seen once. The sequencing input was naive CD4+ T cells sorted from blood. Stated subset: CD45RA+ positively selected. These receptors were collected from a man aged 18 to 35 in good health.

V is TRBV4-3 and J is TRBJ2-5, with D possibly matching TRBD2 (5 bases). In germline, CDR1 is LGHNA, CDR2 YSLEER. The CDR3 sequence is 13 residues long. Trimming removed 0 bases at V and 13 bases at J, with 15 bases between. CDR3 region: CASSQDKASSPYF. Written as DNA, the CDR3 is TGCGCCAGCAGCCAAGATAAGGCTAGCTCCCCGTACTTC.

Only one count was recorded for this clone. The chain couples TRBV19 to TRBJ1-6; possible D gene TRBD1, 5 bases. The CDR3 covers 13 residues. The ends were cut back, 4 bases at V and 10 bases at J, with 11 bases in the middle. The germline gives CDR1 LNHDA, CDR2 SQIVND (reference sequence). The CDR3 DNA reads as TGTGCCAGTAGTACTGTGGGGGACTCACCCCTCCACTTT. Protein sequence: CASSTVGDSPLHF.

A word on this clone: This specimen includes other DNA sequences encoding the same CDR3. This chain connects TRBV4-3 to TRBJ2-6, with D unclear. The germline V and J ends were trimmed by 3 bases and 4 bases, with 4 bases remaining between them. In germline, CDR1 is LGHNA, CDR2 YSLEER. The CDR3 is made up of 13 amino acids. The CDR3 nucleotides are TGCGCCAGCAGCCAGGAGGGGGCCAACGTCCTGACTTTC. This gives the protein CASSQEGANVLTF.

Comments on this clone: The sample carries other DNA sequences with the same CDR3. The V and J genes are TRBV5-1 and TRBJ2-2; D call uncertain. CDR3 size: 14 residues. The germline V gene has CDR1 SGHRS and CDR2 YFSETQ. Trimming removed 1 base from V and 1 base from J, with 5 bases in between. CDR3 in amino acids: CASSLSGNTGELFF. The DNA for the CDR3 is TGCGCCAGCAGCTTGTCCGGGAACACCGGGGAGCTGTTTTTT.

This clone was counted between two and nine times. The chain is built from TRBV30 and TRBJ1-4; 7 bases agree with TRBD1. CDR3 length equals 13 residues. Germline assignment: CDR1 GTSNPN and CDR2 SVGIG (reference sequence). With V trimmed by 3 bases and J by 7 bases, 5 bases remained unmatched. CDR3 sequence: CAWSKGAGEKLFF. The DNA for the CDR3 is TGTGCCTGGAGCAAGGGGGCAGGTGAAAAACTGTTTTTT.

Notes on this clone: This sample includes further DNA sequences coding for the same CDR3. The chain recombines TRBV7-9 with TRBJ1-1; D not certain. The V end lost 1 base, the J end lost 0 bases, and 3 bases lay between the germline ends. This CDR3 region has 13 residues. Germline V gene sequence: CDR1 SEHNR, CDR2 FQNEAQ (reference sequence). Here the CDR3 DNA reads TGTGCCAGCAGCTTAGACATGAACACTGAAGCTTTCTTT. Encoded protein: CASSLDMNTEAFF. The full variable domain, in which reference TRBV7-9 and TRBJ1-1 provide the parts outside the CDR3, is DTGVSQNPRHKITKRGQNVTFRCDPISEHNRLYWYRQTLGQGPEFLTYFQNEAQLEKSRLLSDRFSAERPKGSFSTLEIQRTEQGDSAMYLCASSLDMNTEAFFGQGTRLTVV.

The rearrangement links TRBV6-1 to TRBJ2-7, with 10 bases aligning to TRBD2. The length of the CDR3 is 17 residues. Looked up from germline, CDR1 is MNHNS and CDR2 is SASEGT. The V gene end was trimmed by 3 bases and the J gene end by 3 bases; junction bases not matched to a gene: 11. The CDR3 protein is CASSEVSSGRGDYEQYF. The CDR3 region has the DNA TGTGCCAGCAGTGAGGTCTCTAGCGGGAGAGGGGACTACGAGCAGTACTTC.

J is TRBJ2-7 and V is TRBV6-5, with D hard to call. The germline V gene encodes CDR1 MNHEY and CDR2 SVGAGI. The CDR3 loop spans 14 amino acids. Trimming took off 6 bases at V and 0 bases at J, with 12 bases between the two ends. The CDR3 protein is CASSRSIHSYEQYF. The DNA for the CDR3 is TGTGCCAGCAGCCGCAGCATCCACTCCTACGAGCAGTACTTC.

In its sample, this clone was seen a few times. This chain uses TRBV7-9 with TRBJ2-7; tentatively, D is TRBD2 (6 bases). The ends were cut back, 3 bases at V and 6 bases at J, with 15 bases in the middle. CDR3 size: 14 residues. Looked up from germline, CDR1 is SEHNR and CDR2 is FQNEAQ (reference sequence). CDR3 bases: TGTGCCAGCAGCTTCTGGGGAGGATCGGTCGAGCAGTACTTC. Protein sequence: CASSFWGGSVEQYF.

The rearrangement links TRBV11-2 to TRBJ1-1; D unclear. The CDR3 is 13 residues long. CDR1 and CDR2 from the germline V gene are SGHAT and FQNNGV. The V end lost 1 base, the J end lost 6 bases, and 9 bases lay between the germline ends. In nucleotides, the CDR3 is TGTGCCAGCAGCTTAGGGGAGATAGCTGAAGCTTTCTTT. Translated, it gives CASSLGEIAEAFF.

This chain joins TRBV21-1 and TRBJ2-7; the D call of TRBD2 is as the table states it, not checked on the DNA. TRBV21-1 is classified as a pseudogene. The CDR3 is 14 residues long. For the CDR3, the DNA is TGTGCCCCCGCCCCGGACTGCCACTCCTACGAGCAGTACTTC. As protein: CAPAPDCHSYEQYF.

The rearrangement joins TRBV18 to TRBJ2-1, with 11 bases matching TRBD1. Per germline, CDR1 KGHSH and CDR2 LQKENI. The CDR3 has 16 residues. The trim removed 1 base at V and 6 bases at J, leaving 5 bases unmatched. The CDR3 coding sequence is TGTGCCAGCTCACCACTTACCGGGACAGGGGGCAATGAGCAGTTCTTC. Its protein product is CASSPLTGTGGNEQFF.

The chain uses TRBV30 and TRBJ2-7, with a weak D call TRBD1 (6 bases). The V gene's germline CDR1 is GTSNPN and CDR2 SVGIG (reference sequence). V lost 0 bases and J 9 bases, leaving 18 bases between the germline ends. The CDR3 has 14 amino acids. The CDR3 spells CAWSVPGAAAWQYF. The CDR3 DNA reads TGTGCCTGGAGTGTCCCAGGGGCCGCTGCTTGGCAGTACTTC.

The chain uses TRBV6-1 and TRBJ1-1; no clear D. Germline CDR1 MNHNS, CDR2 SASEGT. The CDR3 extends over 14 amino acids. Trimming pared 2 bases from V and 8 bases from J, leaving 15 bases between. For the CDR3, the DNA is TGTGCCAGCAGTGAACCCGTGGGCGCTCTGGAAGCTTTCTTT. Translation: CASSEPVGALEAFF.

This sequence joins TRBV5-5 and TRBJ1-2; D call uncertain. The CDR3 runs 9 residues. The germline gives CDR1 SGHKS, CDR2 YYEKEE (reference sequence). Trimming cost V 5 bases and J 10 bases, with 6 bases left between them. The CDR3 loop is CASRNHYTF. The CDR3 region has the DNA TGTGCCAGCAGAAACCACTACACCTTC. The variable domain in full, completed from reference TRBV5-5 and TRBJ1-2, reads DAGVTQSPTHLIKTRGQQVTLRCSPISGHKSVSWYQQVLGQGPQFIFQYYEKEERGRGNFPDRFSARQFPNYSSELNVNALLLGDSALYLCASRNHYTFGSGTRLTVV.

V usage is TRBV7-2 and J usage is TRBJ2-5; D is uncertain. The CDR3 is 13 amino acids. Trimming cost V 2 bases and J 4 bases, with 8 bases left between them. The germline V gene encodes CDR1 SGHTA and CDR2 FQGNSA. The DNA of the CDR3 is TGTGCCAGCAGCTTAAATTCCTTAGAGACCCAGTACTTC. Translated: CASSLNSLETQYF.

The gene calls are TRBV7-2 and TRBJ2-3, with D possibly being TRBD1 (6 bases). The germline gives CDR1 SGHTA, CDR2 FQGNSA. Trimming took off 2 bases at V and 0 bases at J, with 12 bases between the two ends. CDR3 length: 16 residues. The CDR3 loop is CASSLRGSLSTDTQYF. The CDR3 nucleotides read TGTGCCAGCAGCTTAAGGGGGAGCCTGAGCACAGATACGCAGTATTTT.

The chain joins TRBV5-4 to TRBJ2-3; 9 bases agree with TRBD2. Unmatched junction bases numbered 2, after V lost 0 bases and J lost 0 bases. The CDR3 has 16 amino acids. Germline V gene lookup returns CDR1 SGHNT and CDR2 YYREEE (reference sequence). Here the CDR3 DNA reads TGTGCCAGCAGCTTGGCCCTAGCGGGAAGCACAGATACGCAGTATTTT. Encoded protein: CASSLALAGSTDTQYF.

The V and J genes are TRBV25-1 and TRBJ1-5, with 8 bases that match TRBD1. V trimming: 4 bases; J trimming: 6 bases; junction bases outside the gene matches: 2. Germline V lookup: CDR1 MGHDK, CDR2 SYGVNS. The CDR3 runs 13 residues. CDR3 sequence (DNA): TGTGCCAGCAGTGTTACAGGGGGTCAGCCCCAGCATTTT. It yields the protein CASSVTGGQPQHF.

Here the CDR3 DNA reads TGTGCCAGCAGTTTTAGATGGCAAGAGACCCAGTACTTC. Translated, it gives CASSFRWQETQYF. The chain couples TRBV27 to TRBJ2-5; D call uncertain. The CDR3 sequence is 13 residues long. CDR1 is MNHEY, CDR2 SMNVEV, per germline (reference sequence). The V end lost 3 bases, the J end lost 2 bases, and 7 bases lay between the germline ends.